This T cell receptor (beta chain) is from a study of OX40 agonist ivuxolimab in advanced cancers. Overall study: It was permissible to have had prior anti-PD-1, anti-PD-L1 or anti-CTLA-4 therapy, and approximately 40% had some. Points from the study as a whole: Normalized T-cell clonal expansion was also low in some nonresponders. There were, on average, more expanded clones in CD8+ T cells than in CD4+.

Trimming removed 4 bases from V and 1 base from J, with 25 bases in between. CDR3 length: 19 residues. As concerns this clone: Its antigen is unknown.

Method: immunoSEQ multiplex PCR; TCRdb's copy keeps in-frame clones and lacks some. The data hold 55,000 to 75,000 clones, with around 90% observed a single time. Sequencing used CD4+ or CD8+ T cells sorted from blood, obtained in a trial of the OX40 agonist ivuxolimab. The V gene is TRBV23-1, the J gene TRBJ2-5, with D perhaps matching TRBD1 or TRBD2 (5 bases each). TRBV23-1 is marked as an open reading frame, function uncertain. This TCR came from an adult with an advanced solid tumor such as melanoma, head and neck, liver or kidney cancer. The CDR3 here is CASSRNVGGQRGVQETQYF. DNA of the CDR3: TGCGCCAGCAGTCGAAATGTCGGTGGGCAGAGAGGGGTCCAAGAGACCCAGTACTTC.